Sequencing of this T cell receptor (beta chain) was carried out in a study of cytomegalovirus exposure and HLA in healthy donors. 13 Jbeta primers and 60 Vbeta primers were used for the PCR. The assay was immunoSEQ multiplex PCR, and TCRdb's table has in-frame clones only and misses some. The sample carries roughly 140,000 clones, around four fifths recorded once. The trim removed 0 bases at V and 14 bases at J, leaving 5 bases unmatched. This CDR3 spans 13 amino acids. Germline CDR1 SGHRS, CDR2 YFSETQ. Points from the study as a whole: Some V segments, TRBV6-2 and TRBV6-3 among them, were indistinguishable and were therefore excluded. In a later analysis, a genetic analysis reported fewer productive-TCR N-insertions in an Asian-associated ancestry cluster than the cohort average.

Details on this clone: The antigen remains undetermined.

This receptor was identified in a female donor in good health and CMV-seronegative. V is TRBV5-1 and J is TRBJ2-1; 10 nucleotides line up with TRBD2. The specimen was PBMCs. In DNA form, the CDR3 reads TGCGCCAGCAGCTTGGGCCTAGCGGGAGATGAGTTCTTC. It specifies CASSLGLAGDEFF.